This T cell receptor (beta chain) was captured in a study of T cell changes during pregnancy in multiple sclerosis. The assay was immunoSEQ multiplex PCR, and TCRdb's table has in-frame clones only and misses some. The sample holds 55,000 to 85,000 clones, approximately 90% seen once. Trimming removed 0 bases from V and 3 bases from J, with 12 bases in between. Germline CDR1 is SGHDT and CDR2 is YYEEEE. The CDR3 is made up of 15 amino acids. This clonotype was obtained from a female donor with multiple sclerosis, enrolled in a pregnancy study. Sequencing was performed on peripheral blood, taken in the third trimester of pregnancy. The rearrangement joins TRBV5-6 to TRBJ1-1, with D possibly matching TRBD1 (6 bases). The CDR3 region has the DNA TGTGCCAGCAGCTTGGAGGGACCAGGGGACACTGAAGCTTTCTTT. This codes for CASSLEGPGDTEAFF.